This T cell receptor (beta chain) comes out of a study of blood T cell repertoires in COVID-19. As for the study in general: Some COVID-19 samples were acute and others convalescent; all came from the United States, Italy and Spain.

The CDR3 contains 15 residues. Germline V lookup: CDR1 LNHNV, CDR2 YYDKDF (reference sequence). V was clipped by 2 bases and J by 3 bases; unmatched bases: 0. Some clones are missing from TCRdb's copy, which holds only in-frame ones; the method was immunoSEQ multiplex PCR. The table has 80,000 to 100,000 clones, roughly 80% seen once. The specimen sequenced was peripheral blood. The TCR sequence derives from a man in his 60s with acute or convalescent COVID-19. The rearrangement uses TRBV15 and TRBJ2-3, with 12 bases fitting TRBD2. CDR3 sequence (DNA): TGTGCCACCAGCAGACTAGCGGGAGGGACAGATACGCAGTATTTT. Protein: CATSRLAGGTDTQYF.